This T cell receptor beta chain originates from a study of blood T cells in healthy people across ages. A J-beta primer mix and a sample-barcoded 5' primer were used in a second PCR of about 7 to 12 cycles. TCRdb called the 5' RACE reads again in MiXCR, with one record for every CDR3 protein. The sample holds around 800,000 distinct CDR3 sequences, 35% to 50% seen once. Sequenced: blood. The TCR sequence derives from a man of 80 years or more in good health.

The CDR3: CSARDGVRHNEQFF. In DNA, the CDR3 is TGCAGTGCTAGAGATGGGGTAAGGCACAATGAGCAGTTCTTC. This sequence joins TRBV20-1 and TRBJ2-1; D ambiguous. CDR1 and CDR2 (germline): DFQATT, SNEGSKA (reference sequence). V was cut by 0 bases and J by 5 bases, with 11 bases left in between. The CDR3 extends over 14 amino acids.